One sample yielded the 13 T cell receptor beta chains listed below, sequenced in a study of cytomegalovirus exposure and HLA in healthy donors. Using immunoSEQ multiplex PCR, the repertoire was profiled, and TCRdb retains in-frame clones only, with some absent. The sample consists of fewer than 90,000 clones, about 94% of them appearing once. Sequencing was done on a sample of PBMCs. Receptors originate from a young woman in good health and CMV-seronegative.

The CDR3 region is CASSPHWTGGLTDTQYF. DNA for the CDR3: TGTGCCAGCAGTCCTCATTGGACAGGGGGCTTAACAGATACGCAGTATTTT. The rearrangement joins TRBV27 to TRBJ2-3; 11 nucleotides line up with TRBD1. This CDR3 region has 17 residues. V lost 5 bases to trimming and J lost 3 bases; unmatched junction nucleotides: 10. The V gene's germline CDR1 is MNHEY and CDR2 SMNVEV (reference sequence).

The chain has TRBV2 and TRBJ2-7; the D is unclear. This CDR3 is built from 13 residues. V lost 7 bases to trimming and J lost 0 bases, with 10 bases between them. Per the germline V gene, CDR1 is SNHLY and CDR2 is FYNNEI. Written as DNA, the CDR3 is TGTGCCAGCAATGAGGCCCCCTCCTACGAGCAGTACTTC. It codes for CASNEAPSYEQYF.

This chain links TRBV28 with TRBJ2-3, with 11 bases that match TRBD2. The CDR3 consists of 16 residues. V shed 7 bases, J shed 2 bases, and the junction held 8 bases outside the gene matches. Germline V lookup: CDR1 MDHEN, CDR2 SYDVKM. CDR3: CASTTLAGGPTDTQYF. CDR3 DNA sequence: TGTGCCAGCACCACCCTAGCGGGAGGCCCCACAGATACGCAGTATTTT.

The CDR3 here is CASSELAQGAGEQFF. The DNA for the CDR3 is TGTGCCAGCAGTGAATTGGCGCAGGGGGCGGGTGAGCAGTTCTTC. The rearrangement links TRBV6-1 to TRBJ2-1; 8 nucleotides match TRBD1. Trimming removed 2 bases from V and 9 bases from J; junction bases left unmatched: 9. Looked up from germline, CDR1 is MNHNS and CDR2 is SASEGT. This CDR3 region has 15 residues.

The chain employs TRBV2 and TRBJ2-1; D ambiguous. The CDR3 has 15 amino acids. Trimming took 5 bases from V and 0 from J, leaving 11 bases between them. CDR1 and CDR2 from the germline V gene are SNHLY and FYNNEI. The CDR3 loop reads CASSMTRSSYNEQFF. CDR3 nucleotides: TGTGCCAGCAGTATGACTCGGAGCTCCTACAATGAGCAGTTCTTC.

The gene calls are TRBV2 and TRBJ1-1; 11 nucleotides match TRBD1. CDR1 and CDR2 from the germline V gene are SNHLY and FYNNEI. The junction had 3 bases not matched to a gene; V was cut back by 5 bases and J by 4 bases. The CDR3 covers 14 residues. Here the CDR3 DNA reads TGTGCCAGCAGTACCGGGACAGGGGGCACTGAAGCTTTCTTT. This translates into CASSTGTGGTEAFF.

The chain recombines TRBV27 with TRBJ2-5; 7 bases line up with TRBD1. The DNA end favors TRBJ2-7, so the J call may be wrong. Germline CDR1 and CDR2: MNHEY and SMNVEV (reference sequence). The CDR3 totals 15 residues. As DNA, the CDR3 is TGTGCCAGCAGCTCCGGGACAGCCTTCTCCTACGAGCAGTACTTC. This gives the protein CASSSGTAFSYEQYF.

Points on this clone: The junction departs from germline at one end; a sequencing error may be responsible. The chain links TRBV7-8 to TRBJ1-2; D possibly corresponds to TRBD1 (6 bases). Per germline, CDR1 SGHVS and CDR2 FQNEAQ. The CDR3 is made up of 12 amino acids. The CDR3 protein is CASSRGTDLGGF. Here the CDR3 DNA reads TGTGCCAGCAGTCGAGGGACCGACTTAGGGGGCTTC.

This chain uses TRBV27 with TRBJ2-7; D may be TRBD2 (7 bases). Germline V gene data show CDR1 as MNHEY and CDR2 as SMNVEV (reference sequence). The CDR3 runs to 15 residues. The V and J ends lost 4 bases and 3 bases respectively, with 16 bases between them. The CDR3 DNA follows: TGTGCCAGCAGTTCCCGTGCGGGGGCATACTACGAGCAGTACTTC. It yields the protein CASSSRAGAYYEQYF.

The chain recombines TRBV11-2 with TRBJ2-1; no clear D. CDR3 length equals 14 residues. Per germline, CDR1 SGHAT and CDR2 FQNNGV. Deletions cut 0 bases from V and 7 bases from J, with 10 bases between. The CDR3 protein is CASSLDGPVNEQFF. The CDR3 nucleotides are TGTGCCAGCAGCTTAGATGGTCCGGTTAATGAGCAGTTCTTC.

This clone is a singleton in its sample. Here the CDR3 reads CASSNGQGGGPLHF. CDR3 nucleotides: TGTGCCAGCAGCAACGGACAGGGTGGAGGACCCCTCCACTTT. The chain has TRBV6-5 and TRBJ1-6, with TRBD1 identical over 8 bases. V dropped 6 bases and J dropped 12; count of bases not matched to a gene: 10. Germline V gene data show CDR1 as MNHEY and CDR2 as SVGAGI. This CDR3 has 14 residues.

V and J are TRBV5-4 and TRBJ2-1; TRBD2 matches 10 bases. Trimming removed 0 bases from V and 2 bases from J; junction bases left unmatched: 2. The CDR3 is 16 residues long. Germline loops: CDR1 SGHNT, CDR2 YYREEE (reference sequence). The CDR3 coding sequence is TGTGCCAGCAGCTTGGGGACTAGCGGAGCCTACAATGAGCAGTTCTTC. It translates to CASSLGTSGAYNEQFF.

The V and J genes are TRBV5-6 and TRBJ2-7; maybe TRBD2 (5 bases). The CDR3 has 14 amino acids. V lost 6 bases and J 0 bases, leaving 13 bases between the germline ends. Germline V gene data show CDR1 as SGHDT and CDR2 as YYEEEE. The CDR3 DNA follows: TGTGCCAGCACCCGCAAAGGGAGCTCCTACGAGCAGTACTTC. Protein: CASTRKGSSYEQYF.